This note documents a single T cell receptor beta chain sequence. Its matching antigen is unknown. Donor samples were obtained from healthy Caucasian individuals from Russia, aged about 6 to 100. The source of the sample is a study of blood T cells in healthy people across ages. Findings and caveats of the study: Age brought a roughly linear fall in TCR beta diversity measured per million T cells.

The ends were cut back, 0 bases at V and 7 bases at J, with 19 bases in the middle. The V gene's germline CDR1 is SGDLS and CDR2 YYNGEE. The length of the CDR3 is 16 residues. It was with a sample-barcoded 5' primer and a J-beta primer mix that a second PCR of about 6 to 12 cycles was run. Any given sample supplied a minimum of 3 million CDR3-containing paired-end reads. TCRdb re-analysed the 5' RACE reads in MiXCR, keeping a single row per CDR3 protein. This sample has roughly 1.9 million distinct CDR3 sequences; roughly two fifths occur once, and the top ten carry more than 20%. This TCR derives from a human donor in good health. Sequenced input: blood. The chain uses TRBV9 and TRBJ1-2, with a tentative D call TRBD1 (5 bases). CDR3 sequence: CASSVDRTDSYFGYTF. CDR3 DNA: TGTGCCAGCAGCGTAGATAGAACAGACAGCTACTTTGGCTACACCTTC.